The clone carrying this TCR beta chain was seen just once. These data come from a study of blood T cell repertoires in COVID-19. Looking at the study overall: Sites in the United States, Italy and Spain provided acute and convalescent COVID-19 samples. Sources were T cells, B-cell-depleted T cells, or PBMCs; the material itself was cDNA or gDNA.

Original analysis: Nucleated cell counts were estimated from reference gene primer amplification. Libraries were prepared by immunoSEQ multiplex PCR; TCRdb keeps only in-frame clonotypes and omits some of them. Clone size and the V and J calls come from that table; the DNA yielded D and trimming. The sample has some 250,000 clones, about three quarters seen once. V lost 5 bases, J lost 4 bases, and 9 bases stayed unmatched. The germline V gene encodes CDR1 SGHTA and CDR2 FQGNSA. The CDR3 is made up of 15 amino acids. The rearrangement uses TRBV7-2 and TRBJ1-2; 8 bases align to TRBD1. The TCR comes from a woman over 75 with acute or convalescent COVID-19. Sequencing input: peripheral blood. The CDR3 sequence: CASSARDRLSYGYTF. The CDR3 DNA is TGTGCCAGCAGCGCCCGGGACAGGCTGAGCTATGGCTACACCTTC.